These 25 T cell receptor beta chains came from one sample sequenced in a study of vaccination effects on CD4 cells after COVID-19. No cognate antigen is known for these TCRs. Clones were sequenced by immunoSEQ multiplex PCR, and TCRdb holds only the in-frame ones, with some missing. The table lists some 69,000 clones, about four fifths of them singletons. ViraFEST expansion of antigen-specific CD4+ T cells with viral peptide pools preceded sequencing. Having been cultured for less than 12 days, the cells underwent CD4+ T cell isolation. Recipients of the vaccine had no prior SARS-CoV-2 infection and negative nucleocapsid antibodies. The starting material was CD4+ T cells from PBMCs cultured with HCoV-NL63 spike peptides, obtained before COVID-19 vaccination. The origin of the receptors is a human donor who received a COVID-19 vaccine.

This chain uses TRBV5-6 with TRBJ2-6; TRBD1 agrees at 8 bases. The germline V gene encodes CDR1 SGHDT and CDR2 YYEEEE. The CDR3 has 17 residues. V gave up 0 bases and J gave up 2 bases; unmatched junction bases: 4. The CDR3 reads CASSLGQGPPGANVLTF. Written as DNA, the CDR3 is TGTGCCAGCAGCTTGGGACAGGGGCCCCCTGGGGCCAACGTCCTGACTTTC.

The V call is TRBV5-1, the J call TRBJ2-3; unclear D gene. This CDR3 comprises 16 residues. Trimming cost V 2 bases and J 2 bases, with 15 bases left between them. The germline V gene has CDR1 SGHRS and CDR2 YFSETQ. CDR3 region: CASSFGPAAPTDTQYF. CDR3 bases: TGCGCCAGCAGCTTTGGGCCGGCGGCCCCCACAGATACGCAGTATTTT.

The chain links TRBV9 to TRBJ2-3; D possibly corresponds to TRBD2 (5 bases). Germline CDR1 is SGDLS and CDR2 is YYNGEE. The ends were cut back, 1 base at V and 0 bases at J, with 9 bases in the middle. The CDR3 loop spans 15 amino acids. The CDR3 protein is CASSVTPGSTDTQYF. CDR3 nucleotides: TGTGCCAGCAGCGTAACGCCGGGGAGCACAGATACGCAGTATTTT.

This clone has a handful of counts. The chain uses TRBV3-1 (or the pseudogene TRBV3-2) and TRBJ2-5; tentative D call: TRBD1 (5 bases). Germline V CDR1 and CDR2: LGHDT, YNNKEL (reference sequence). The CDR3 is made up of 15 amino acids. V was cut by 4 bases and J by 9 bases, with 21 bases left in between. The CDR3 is CASSPFTQGRASQYF. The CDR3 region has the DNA TGTGCCAGCAGCCCCTTTACGCAGGGCCGCGCGTCCCAGTACTTC.

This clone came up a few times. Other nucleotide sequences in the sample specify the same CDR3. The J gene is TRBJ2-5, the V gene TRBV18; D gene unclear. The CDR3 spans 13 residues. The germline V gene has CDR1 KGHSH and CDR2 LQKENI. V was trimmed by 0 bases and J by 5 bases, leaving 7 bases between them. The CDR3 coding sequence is TGTGCCAGCTCACCACCGAACGGGGAGACCCAGTACTTC. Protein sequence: CASSPPNGETQYF.

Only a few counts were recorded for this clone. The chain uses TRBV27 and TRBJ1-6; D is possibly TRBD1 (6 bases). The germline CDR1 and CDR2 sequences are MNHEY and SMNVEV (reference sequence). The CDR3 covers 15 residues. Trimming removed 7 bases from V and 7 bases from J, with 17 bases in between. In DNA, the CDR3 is TGTGCCAGCACGACCAGGGGCGGGACAAATTCACCCCTCCACTTT. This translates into CASTTRGGTNSPLHF.

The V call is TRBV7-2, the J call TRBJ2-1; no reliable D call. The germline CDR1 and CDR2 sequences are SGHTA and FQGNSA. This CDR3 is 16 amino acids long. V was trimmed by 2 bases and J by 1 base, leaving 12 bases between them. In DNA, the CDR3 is TGTGCCAGCAGCTTACTTCCCCGGTTGTCCTACAATGAGCAGTTCTTC. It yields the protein CASSLLPRLSYNEQFF.

CDR3 residues: CASRATGLPNQPQHF. DNA of the CDR3: TGTGCCAGCAGGGCGACAGGGTTACCCAATCAGCCCCAGCATTTT. The V gene is TRBV6-5, the J gene TRBJ1-5, with 7 bases identical to TRBD1. Unmatched junction bases numbered 8, after V lost 6 bases and J lost 3 bases. This CDR3 is 15 amino acids long. The germline gives CDR1 MNHEY, CDR2 SVGAGI.

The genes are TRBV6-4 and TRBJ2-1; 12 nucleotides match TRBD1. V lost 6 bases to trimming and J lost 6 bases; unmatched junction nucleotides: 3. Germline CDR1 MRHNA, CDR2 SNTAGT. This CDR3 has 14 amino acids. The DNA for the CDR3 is TGTGCCAGCAGAAGGGACAGGGGGCTCAATGAGCAGTTCTTC. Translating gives CASRRDRGLNEQFF.

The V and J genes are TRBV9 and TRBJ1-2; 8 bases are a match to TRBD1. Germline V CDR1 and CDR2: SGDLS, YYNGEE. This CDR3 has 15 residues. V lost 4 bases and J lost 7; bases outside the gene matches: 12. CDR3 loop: CASSPGAGGLSGYTF. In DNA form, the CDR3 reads TGTGCCAGCAGCCCGGGGGCAGGGGGCTTGAGTGGCTACACCTTC.

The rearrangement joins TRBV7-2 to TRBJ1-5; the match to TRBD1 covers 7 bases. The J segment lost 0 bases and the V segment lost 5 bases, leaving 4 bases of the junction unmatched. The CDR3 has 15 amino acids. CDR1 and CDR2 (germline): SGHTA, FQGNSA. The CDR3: CASSRGQNSNQPQHF. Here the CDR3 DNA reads TGTGCCAGCAGCCGGGGACAGAATAGCAATCAGCCCCAGCATTTT.

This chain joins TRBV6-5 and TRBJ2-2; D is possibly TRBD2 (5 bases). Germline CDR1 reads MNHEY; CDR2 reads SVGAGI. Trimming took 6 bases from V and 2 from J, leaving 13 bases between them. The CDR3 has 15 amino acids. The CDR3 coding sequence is TGTGCCAGCAGCCGAAAGGACTTAAACACCGGGGAGCTGTTTTTT. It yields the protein CASSRKDLNTGELFF.

CDR3 in DNA: TGCGCCAGCAGCTCCGGGACAGGCGGGTCCTACGAGCAGTACGTC. Amino acid sequence: CASSSGTGGSYEQYV. This chain uses TRBV5-1 with TRBJ2-7; the match to TRBD1 covers 8 bases. J lost 1 base, V lost 3 bases, and 6 bases had no gene match. Germline V lookup: CDR1 SGHRS, CDR2 YFSETQ. The CDR3 covers 15 residues.

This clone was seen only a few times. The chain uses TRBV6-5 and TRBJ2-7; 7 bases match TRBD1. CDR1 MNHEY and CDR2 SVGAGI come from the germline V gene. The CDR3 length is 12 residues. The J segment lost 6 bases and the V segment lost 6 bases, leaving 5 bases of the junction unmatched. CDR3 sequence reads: CASRRGRSEQYV. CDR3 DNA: TGTGCCAGCAGGAGGGGGCGCAGCGAGCAGTACGTC.

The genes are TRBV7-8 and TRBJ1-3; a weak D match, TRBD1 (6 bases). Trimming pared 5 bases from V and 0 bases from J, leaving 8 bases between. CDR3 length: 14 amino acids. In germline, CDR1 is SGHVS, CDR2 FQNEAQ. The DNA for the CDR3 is TGTGCCAGCAGCCCACAGGGCTCTGGAAACACCATATATTTT. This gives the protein CASSPQGSGNTIYF. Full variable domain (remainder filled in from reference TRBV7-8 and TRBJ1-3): GAGVSQSPRYKVAKRGQDVALRCDPISGHVSLFWYQQALGQGPEFLTYFQNEAQLDKSGLPSDRFFAERPEGSVSTLKIQRTQQEDSAVYLCASSPQGSGNTIYFGEGSWLTVV.

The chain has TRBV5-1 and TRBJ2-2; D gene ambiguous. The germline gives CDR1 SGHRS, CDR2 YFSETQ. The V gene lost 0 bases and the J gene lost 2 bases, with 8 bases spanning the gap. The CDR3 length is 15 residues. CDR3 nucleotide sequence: TGCGCCAGCAGCTTGGGATCGGGTAACACCGGGGAGCTGTTTTTT. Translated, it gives CASSLGSGNTGELFF.

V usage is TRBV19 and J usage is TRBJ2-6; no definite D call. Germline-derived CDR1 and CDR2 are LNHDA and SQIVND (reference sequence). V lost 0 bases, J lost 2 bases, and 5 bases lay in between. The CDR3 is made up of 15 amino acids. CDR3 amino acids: CASSIEATGANVLTF. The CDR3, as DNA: TGTGCCAGTAGTATAGAAGCTACTGGGGCCAACGTCCTGACTTTC.

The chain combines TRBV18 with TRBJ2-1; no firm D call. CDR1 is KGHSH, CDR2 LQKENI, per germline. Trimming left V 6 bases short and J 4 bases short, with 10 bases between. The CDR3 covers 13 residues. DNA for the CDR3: TGTGCCAGCTCCCCGACGAAATACAATGAGCAGTTCTTC. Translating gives CASSPTKYNEQFF.

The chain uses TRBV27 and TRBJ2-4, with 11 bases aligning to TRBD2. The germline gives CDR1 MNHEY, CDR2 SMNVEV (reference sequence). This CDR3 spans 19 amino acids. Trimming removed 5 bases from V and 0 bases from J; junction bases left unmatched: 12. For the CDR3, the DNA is TGTGCCAGCAGTCCCCTGACTAGCGGGGAAGGAGGAGCCAAAAACATTCAGTACTTC. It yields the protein CASSPLTSGEGGAKNIQYF.

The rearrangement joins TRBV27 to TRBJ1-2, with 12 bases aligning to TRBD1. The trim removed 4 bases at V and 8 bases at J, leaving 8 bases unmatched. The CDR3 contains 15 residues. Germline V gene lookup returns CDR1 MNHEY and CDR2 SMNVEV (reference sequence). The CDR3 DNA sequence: TGTGCCAGCAGTTCCTGGGGACAGGGGGCTGCAGGCTACACCTTC. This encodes CASSSWGQGAAGYTF.

The CDR3 DNA follows: TGTGCCAGTAGCCCCGGAACCGAAGCGGGGGGCGGGGAGACCCAGTACTTC. Its translation: CASSPGTEAGGGETQYF. V and J are TRBV19 and TRBJ2-5, with TRBD2 matching 9 bases. V lost 6 bases to trimming and J lost 5 bases; unmatched junction nucleotides: 16. This CDR3 comprises 17 residues. The germline V gene has CDR1 LNHDA and CDR2 SQIVND (reference sequence).

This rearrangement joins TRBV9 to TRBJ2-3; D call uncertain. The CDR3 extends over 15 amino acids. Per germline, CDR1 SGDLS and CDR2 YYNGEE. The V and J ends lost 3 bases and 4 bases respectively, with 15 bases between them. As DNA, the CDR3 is TGTGCCAGCAGCGAGAGTATCGTGGGCGCAGATACGCAGTATTTT. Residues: CASSESIVGADTQYF.

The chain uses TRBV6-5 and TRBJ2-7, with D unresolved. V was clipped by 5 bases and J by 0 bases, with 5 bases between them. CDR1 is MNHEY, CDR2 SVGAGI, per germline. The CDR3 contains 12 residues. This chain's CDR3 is CASSKGSYEQYV. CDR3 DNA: TGTGCCAGCAGTAAGGGCTCCTACGAGCAGTACGTC.

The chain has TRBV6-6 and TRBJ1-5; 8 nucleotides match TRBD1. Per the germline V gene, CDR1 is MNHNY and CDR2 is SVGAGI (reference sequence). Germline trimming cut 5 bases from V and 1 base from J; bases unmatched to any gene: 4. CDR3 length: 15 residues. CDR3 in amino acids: CASSPRTGSNQPQHF. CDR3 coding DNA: TGTGCCAGCAGTCCTCGGACAGGGAGCAATCAGCCCCAGCATTTT.

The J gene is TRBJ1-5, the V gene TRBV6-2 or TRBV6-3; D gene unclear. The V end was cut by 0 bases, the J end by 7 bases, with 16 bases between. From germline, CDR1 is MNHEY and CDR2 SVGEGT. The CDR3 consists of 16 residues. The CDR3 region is CASSYSTAVGRQPQHF. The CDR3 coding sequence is TGTGCCAGCAGTTACTCGACGGCAGTGGGAAGGCAGCCCCAGCATTTT.